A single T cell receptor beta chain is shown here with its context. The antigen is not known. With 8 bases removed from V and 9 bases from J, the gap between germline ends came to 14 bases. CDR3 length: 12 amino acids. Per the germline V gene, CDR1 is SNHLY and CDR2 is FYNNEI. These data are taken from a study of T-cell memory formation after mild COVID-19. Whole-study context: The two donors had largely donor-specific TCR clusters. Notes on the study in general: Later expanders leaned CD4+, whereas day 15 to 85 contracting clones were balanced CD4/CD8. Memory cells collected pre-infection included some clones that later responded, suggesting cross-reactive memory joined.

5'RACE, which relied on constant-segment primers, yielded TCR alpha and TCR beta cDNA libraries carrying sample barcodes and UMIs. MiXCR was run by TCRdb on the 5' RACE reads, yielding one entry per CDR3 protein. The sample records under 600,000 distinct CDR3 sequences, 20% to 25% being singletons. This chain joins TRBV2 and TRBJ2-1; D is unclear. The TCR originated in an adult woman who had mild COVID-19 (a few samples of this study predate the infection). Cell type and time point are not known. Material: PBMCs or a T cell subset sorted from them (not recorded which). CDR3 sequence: CASGIEIGEQFF. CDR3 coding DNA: TGTGCCAGCGGGATCGAAATCGGTGAGCAGTTCTTC.